These 11 T cell receptor beta chains came from one sample sequenced in a study of identical twins. A single record per CDR3 protein comes from TCRdb applying MiXCR to the 5' RACE reads. This table holds over 500,000 distinct CDR3 sequences, approximately 22% found once. In addition, the sample was reused for a study of T cells expressing NK-cell markers.

Sequenced input: CD4+ T cells sorted from blood. The receptors were gathered from a young woman in good health.

The chain links TRBV10-3 to TRBJ2-2; D unresolved. CDR3 length: 11 residues. V lost 6 bases, J lost 3 bases, and 2 bases lay in between. The germline V gene encodes CDR1 ENHRY and CDR2 SYGVKD. This CDR3 is CAISDTGELFF. The CDR3 DNA sequence: TGTGCCATCAGCGACACCGGGGAGCTGTTTTTT.

J is TRBJ2-1 and V is TRBV5-1, with 8 bases fitting TRBD2. CDR1 and CDR2 from the germline V gene are SGHRS and YFSETQ. CDR3 size: 14 residues. V shed 6 bases, J shed 3 bases, and the junction held 5 bases outside the gene matches. CDR3 sequence (DNA): TGCGCCAGCACTCTAGCGGGCCTCTACAATGAGCAGTTCTTC. Its translation is CASTLAGLYNEQFF.

This clonotype was seen a few times. The J gene is TRBJ2-3, the V gene TRBV4-2; D gene ambiguous. Germline V lookup: CDR1 LGHNA, CDR2 YNFKEQ. Trimming pared 0 bases from V and 0 bases from J, leaving 13 bases between. This CDR3 comprises 17 residues. The CDR3 region has the DNA TGTGCCAGCAGCCAAGACCCTGTCCTCTGGAGCACAGATACGCAGTATTTT. It codes for CASSQDPVLWSTDTQYF.

The chain is built from TRBV6-2 or TRBV6-3 and TRBJ2-4; possible D gene TRBD2, 6 bases. CDR3 length equals 12 residues. With 2 bases removed from V and 9 bases from J, the gap between germline ends came to 8 bases. Germline lookup yields CDR1 MNHEY and CDR2 SVGEGT. The CDR3 region is CASSYVGGIQYF. The DNA of the CDR3 is TGTGCCAGCAGTTACGTGGGGGGCATTCAGTACTTC.

This clonotype showed up many times. The J gene is TRBJ1-3, the V gene TRBV29-1, with TRBD1 as a possible D gene (5 bases). CDR1 is SQVTM, CDR2 ANQGSEA, per germline. V dropped 6 bases and J dropped 4 bases, with 13 bases sitting between them. CDR3 length: 13 residues. DNA for the CDR3: TGCAGCGTATCCGGGACGTCCGGAAACACCATATATTTT. It translates to CSVSGTSGNTIYF.

This clonotype has more than one count but fewer than ten. This sequence joins TRBV13 and TRBJ2-7, with 10 nucleotides matching TRBD2. V shed 5 bases and J 6 bases; nucleotides not matched to a gene: 10. The germline V gene has CDR1 PRHDT and CDR2 FYEKMQ (reference sequence). CDR3 length equals 15 residues. The CDR3 sequence is CASSRPTSGWSEQYF. The DNA for the CDR3 is TGTGCCAGCAGCCGCCCGACTAGCGGGTGGAGCGAGCAGTACTTC.

This sequence joins TRBV9 and TRBJ1-2; no reliable D call. The germline gives CDR1 SGDLS, CDR2 YYNGEE. This CDR3 is built from 13 residues. Trimming took off 4 bases at V and 3 bases at J, with 10 bases between the two ends. The CDR3 bases are TGTGCCAGCAGCCTCGACGAGGACTATGGCTACACCTTC. It specifies CASSLDEDYGYTF.

This clonotype was found a few times. The V call is TRBV5-1, the J call TRBJ2-7; possibly TRBD1 or TRBD2 for D (6 bases each). CDR3 length: 15 residues. Germline-derived CDR1 and CDR2 are SGHRS and YFSETQ. V was pared by 1 base and J by 5 bases, with 16 bases between. The CDR3 spells CASSLIARGRNEQYF. The CDR3 coding sequence is TGCGCCAGCAGCTTGATTGCCCGGGGGCGCAACGAGCAGTACTTC.

The table lists this clonotype with a count of one. No conserved phenylalanine or tryptophan is present at the end of the CDR3, so a read error is the likely explanation. Because the CDR3's place on the DNA is in doubt, the DNA is left out and the CDR3 is given as listed by TCRdb. The J gene is TRBJ2-7, the V gene TRBV2; TRBD2 is taken as the D call from the table, unchecked against the DNA. Germline V gene lookup returns CDR1 SNHLY and CDR2 FYNNEI. The CDR3 is 13 amino acids long, termini counted. This chain's CDR3 is CASSVAEGPLNGI.

This chain connects TRBV6-1 to TRBJ1-2; D not resolved. Germline V gene lookup returns CDR1 MNHNS and CDR2 SASEGT. CDR3 length equals 10 residues. Trimming took 2 bases from V and 9 from J, leaving 4 bases between them. DNA of the CDR3: TGTGCCAGCAGTGAACGGAGCTACACCTTC. Amino acids: CASSERSYTF.

This clonotype was observed a handful of times. The gene calls are TRBV6-5 and TRBJ2-7; no firm D call. Trimming removed 6 bases at V and 4 bases at J, with 7 bases between. CDR1 and CDR2 from the germline V gene are MNHEY and SVGAGI. The CDR3 has 11 amino acids. The CDR3: CASSTFYEQYF. The CDR3, as DNA: TGTGCCAGCAGCACCTTTTACGAGCAGTACTTC.